Here is one T cell receptor (beta chain) with its context. It was template switching that added a universal primer site, and there were unique molecular identifiers on the cDNA. TCRdb redid the calling of the 5' RACE reads with MiXCR, one entry per CDR3 protein. This table holds 600,000 to 850,000 distinct CDR3 sequences, 18% found once. The data were taken from a study of identical twins. Everyone who gave samples was a healthy Caucasian. The CDR3 runs 13 residues. Germline lookup yields CDR1 DFQATT and CDR2 SNEGSKA (reference sequence). With 0 bases removed from V and 4 bases from J, the gap between germline ends came to 7 bases. These same data were also listed under a study on T cells expressing NK-cell markers. This second study notes: Each TCR beta repertoire originated in sorted T cells that were CD3+CD56+NKG2C+, CD3+CD56+NKG2C- or CD3+CD56-NKG2C+.

The TCR was taken from a woman between 18 and 30 years old in good health. Specimen: PBMCs. This chain connects TRBV20-1 to TRBJ2-1; D perhaps matches TRBD2 (5 bases). The CDR3 protein is CSARDGGYNEQFF. The CDR3 DNA sequence: TGCAGTGCTAGAGATGGAGGTTACAATGAGCAGTTCTTC.